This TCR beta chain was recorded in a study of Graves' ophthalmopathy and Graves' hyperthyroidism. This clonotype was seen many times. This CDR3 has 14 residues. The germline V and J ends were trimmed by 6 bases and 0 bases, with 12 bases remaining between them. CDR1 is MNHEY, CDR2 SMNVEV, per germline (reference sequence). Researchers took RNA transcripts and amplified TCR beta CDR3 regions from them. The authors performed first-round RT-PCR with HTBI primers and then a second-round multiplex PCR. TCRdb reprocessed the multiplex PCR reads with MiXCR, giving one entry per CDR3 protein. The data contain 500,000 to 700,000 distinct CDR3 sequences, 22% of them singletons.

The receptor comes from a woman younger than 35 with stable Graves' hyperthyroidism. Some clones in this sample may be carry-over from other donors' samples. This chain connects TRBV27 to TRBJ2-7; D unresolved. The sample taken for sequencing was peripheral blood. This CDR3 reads CASRHALGSYEQYF. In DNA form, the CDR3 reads TGTGCCAGCAGGCACGCACTGGGCTCCTACGAGCAGTACTTC.